This TCR beta chain was sequenced during a study of cytomegalovirus exposure and HLA in healthy donors (dated by TCRdb to about 2017). Background on the whole study: An earlier analysis of several hundred of the donors reported approximately 300 Gb of sequence data and 100 million to 140 million unique TCR beta sequences from 150 million to 200 million T cells. An early release that covered about 600 HLA-typed donors contained approximately 300 gigabases of sequencing data and about 84 million unique TCR sequences. Of the roughly 400 genotyped donors, approximately 81% were placed in the genetic ancestry cluster associated with self-reported Caucasian donors. The study aimed to test whether signatures of past pathogen exposure could be identified by cataloging public T cell receptors. The study profiled the T cell repertoires of fewer than 850 subjects by immunosequencing and related them to cytomegalovirus serostatus. A separate validation cohort of 100 to 150 different subjects was used in addition to the 666-subject first cohort. The study combined high-throughput TCR immunosequencing, statistical association of individual TCRs with disease status, and machine learning to predict cytomegalovirus infection status. A later analysis re-analyzed previously published TCR beta repertoires from hundreds of donors and added high-resolution HLA genotyping to study TCR occurrence patterns. Rather than using new phenotypic data, the later analysis identified candidate immune exposures from TCR beta sequences and from how often those sequences occurred across donors. An earlier analysis of about 600 of the donors used high-throughput TCR beta sequencing to judge whether each TCR beta V gene segment behaved as functional or pseudogenic. Donor age, sex, ethnicity and CMV serostatus were collected together with the repertoire data. In a later genetic analysis, genome-wide SNP genotypes for about 65% of the roughly 670 donors were used, and that subset was treated as a discovery cohort. Every discovery cohort repertoire had been produced on one sequencing platform. Both class I and class II loci were covered by HLA typing, at four-digit resolution. Typing coverage differed by locus: A, B, C, DRB1 and DQB1 were typed in about 629-640 donors, DQA1 in around 500, DPA1 in nearly 610, and DPB1 in 400 to 490. Five DR-DQ haplotypes were handled as single units for association and clustering, since linkage in the cohort was strong. Across 398 genotyped donors of the cohort, an average of about 240,000 unique TCR beta nucleotide sequences per donor were sequenced, and roughly a sixth of those sequences were non-productive. Results the study describes overall, beyond this receptor: Because the 87-base-pair reads could not distinguish some IMGT-functional V segments, including TRBV6-2 and TRBV6-3, those segments were excluded. According to a later analysis, most CMV-associated TCR beta chains appeared to be HLA-restricted, and the HLA associations seemed to be driven largely by CMV exposure. Because HLA typing was missing for some donors at each locus, association tests included only the typed subset. The authors suggested that the approach could potentially be extended to other disease states and immunological phenotypes. In a later analysis, the rate of TCR association differed among HLA loci, with DRB1 alleles having the most associated TCRs and HLA-C alleles having the fewest. This cohort had only TCR beta chains sequenced, and the lack of alpha or paired-chain data limited which features could be detected. The classifier was reported to diagnose cytomegalovirus status with high specificity and sensitivity in both the original and validation cohorts. In a later genetic analysis, a missense DCLRE1C variant was associated with V-gene and J-gene trimming of TCR beta chains, and the association was replicated in an independent cohort. Across donors, most TCR sequences were observed very rarely, whereas some public TCRs were present in many individuals. In vitro tests confirmed that a few of the cytomegalovirus-associated TCR beta chains recognize cytomegalovirus antigens. Immune exposure information for the cohort was limited to CMV serostatus. A further reported finding was that TCR beta sequences accurately predicted the HLA-A and HLA-B alleles for most subjects in the first cohort. A total of roughly 160 TCR beta chains were listed by the study as associated with cytomegalovirus. The presence/absence analyses assumed that sequencing depth was roughly uniform across donors, and that assumption may not be true. When HLA alleles, especially DR and DQ, strongly co-occurred, attributing TCR associations to individual alleles was difficult. Because counts were too low, roughly 16 rarely observed V segments, including chromosome 9 orphons, were left out of the earlier analysis of a few hundred of the donors. In a later analysis, HLA-associated TCR beta chains showed more clonal expansion and lower generation probabilities than non-associated chains that were equally common. Linkage disequilibrium might explain the correlated functional status among segregating V segments, but an unknown experimental factor could not be ruled out. A group of highly shared sequence variants was considered likely to be a technical artifact of the sequencing pipeline. In an earlier analysis of around 500 of the donors, most TCR beta V segments appeared in productive rearrangements about 87% or about 30% of the time, broadly matching IMGT annotations. In a later analysis, several top co-occurrence clusters were reported to appear linked to parvovirus B19, influenza, CMV and Epstein-Barr virus. According to a later genetic analysis, donors in an Asian-associated ancestry cluster had fewer N-insertions in productive TCRs than the approximately 710-donor mean. Specific HLA alleles were associated with roughly 16,000 TCR beta sequences at a false discovery rate of 0.05 in a later analysis.

As for this clone: The antigen this receptor binds is unknown. The record has no base qualities; no much larger clone is one base away.

The cohort consisted of approximately 670 healthy bone marrow donors. At the time of sampling, every cohort member was nominally healthy, though immune exposures that went unrecorded were likely present. The donor was CMV seropositive and belonged to the group of 250 to 300 seropositive cohort members. A peripheral blood sample was provided by each donor, and peripheral blood mononuclear cells were used for TCR beta sequencing. The Qiagen DNeasy Blood Extraction Kit was used to extract genomic DNA from the blood cell samples. CDR1 and CDR2, looked up from the germline V gene, are SGHVS and FQNEAQ. Counted from cysteine to phenylalanine, this CDR3 has 17 amino acids. Only CDR3 DNA remains: 51 bases, in frame from the first base. From V the trimming removes 4 bases and from J it removes 4 bases, while the gene matches leave 8 bases of the junction unaccounted for. The method was the immunoSEQ multiplex PCR assay. A mixture of 60 forward primers for TCR Vbeta segments and 13 reverse primers for TCR Jbeta segments was used in the multiplex PCR. The CDR3 region of rearranged TCR beta genes was amplified from genomic DNA with a multiplex PCR assay. On the Illumina HiSeq System, the amplified TCR beta libraries were sequenced as 87-base-pair reads. The paper's processing steps were these. In a later analysis, tens of millions of unique TCR beta chains were counted across the 666 repertoires, and roughly 11 million of these chains were shared by at least two donors. To remove PCR and sequencing errors, raw reads were error-corrected and collapsed into unique sequences using a nearest-neighbor algorithm that merged closely related sequences. CDR3 sequences were aligned to IMGT reference sequences to assign V, D and J gene segments. For a sequence to be retained, a match of at least six nucleotides was required to both a V gene segment and a J gene segment. Rearrangements were called productive when the CDR3 lacked stop codons and stayed in frame with V and J; all others were non-productive. CDR3 was defined according to IMGT convention as the region running from the second conserved V-encoded cysteine to the conserved J-encoded phenylalanine. The earlier analysis of 550 to 650 of the donors excluded any sequence lacking an unambiguous match to a single V gene segment. An earlier analysis of 500 to 700 of the donors classified V segments as functional when productive rearrangements were above 56.7% and as segregating when the standard deviation between donors was above 5%. A statistical classification framework was built for diagnosing cytomegalovirus status from the catalog of TCR beta chain sequences. In a later analysis, TCR nucleotide sequences were compared against IMGT/GENE-DB human TR gene sequences so that V and J genes could be assigned. A later analysis assigned CDR3 sequences and most-parsimonious VDJ recombination scenarios with the TCRdist pipeline. In a later analysis, every TCR beta chain was defined by the combination of its CDR3 amino acid sequence and its V-gene family, and reads without a unique V-gene family were dropped. To address suspected cross-contamination and a sequencing artifact, a later analysis removed over 500 highly shared, low-generation-probability nucleotide sequences. In a later analysis, a clonal expansion index was calculated for each public chain from normalized within-repertoire ranks of inferred template counts. Generation probabilities in a later analysis came from a VDJ recombination model fitted to out-of-frame rearrangements, and those results were checked against IGoR. In a later analysis, hypergeometric tests were used to score TCR-TCR, TCR-HLA and TCR-CMV co-occurrence, with a repertoire-size bias correction applied to TCR pairs. To estimate false discovery rates, a later analysis permuted the HLA or CMV assignments 20 times. A later analysis grouped co-occurring TCRs with DBSCAN, adding TCRdist sequence similarity when clustering within HLA-allele-positive subsets. Repertoires with fewer than 30,000 or more than 120,000 public chains were left out of co-occurrence clustering, as were about 5 repertoires with anomalous nucleotide sharing. The clones in this table, taken by TCRdb from immuneACCESS, are in-frame only. Not every clone is retained; where verified, under half of the shortfall comes from an unresolved V gene, and the cause of the rest is unknown. V, J and clone size are those of that table, while D and trimming were read from the DNA. Within this sample are 200,000 or so clones, with 75% to 90% of them counted one time only. Together, the top ten hold 6.5% of the sample.

The sequenced material came from PBMCs. The chain uses TRBV7-8 and TRBJ2-7, with 15 bases aligning to TRBD2. The sequence came from a woman aged 45-65 years in good health and CMV-seropositive. CDR3 reads: CASSYGLAGGPGYEQYF. The DNA is as follows: TGTGCCAGCAGCTACGGACTAGCGGGAGGGCCGGGGTACGAGCAGTACTTC.